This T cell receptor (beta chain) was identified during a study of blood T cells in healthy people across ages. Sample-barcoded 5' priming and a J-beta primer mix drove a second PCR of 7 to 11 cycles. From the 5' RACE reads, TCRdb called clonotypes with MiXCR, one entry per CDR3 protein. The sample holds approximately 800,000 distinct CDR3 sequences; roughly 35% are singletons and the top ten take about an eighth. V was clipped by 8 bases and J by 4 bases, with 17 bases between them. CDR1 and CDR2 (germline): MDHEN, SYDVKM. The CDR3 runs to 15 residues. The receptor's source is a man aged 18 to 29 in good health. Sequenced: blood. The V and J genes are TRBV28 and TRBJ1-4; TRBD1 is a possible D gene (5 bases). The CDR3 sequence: CASELGSGINEKLFF. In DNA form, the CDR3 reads TGTGCCAGCGAGTTGGGGTCAGGGATTAATGAAAAACTGTTTTTT.